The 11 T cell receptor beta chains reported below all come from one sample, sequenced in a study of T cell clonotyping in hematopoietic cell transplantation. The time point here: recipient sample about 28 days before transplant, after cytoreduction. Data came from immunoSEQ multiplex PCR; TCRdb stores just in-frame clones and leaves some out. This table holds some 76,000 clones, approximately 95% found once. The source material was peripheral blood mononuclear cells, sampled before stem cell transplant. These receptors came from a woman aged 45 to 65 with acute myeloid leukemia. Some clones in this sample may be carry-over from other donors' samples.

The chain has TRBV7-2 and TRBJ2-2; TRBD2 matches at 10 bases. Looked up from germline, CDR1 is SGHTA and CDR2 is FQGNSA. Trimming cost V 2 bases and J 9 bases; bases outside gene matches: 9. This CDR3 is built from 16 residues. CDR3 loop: CASSLLSSGSFRELFF. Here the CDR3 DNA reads TGTGCCAGCAGCTTATTGTCTAGCGGGAGTTTCCGGGAGCTGTTTTTT.

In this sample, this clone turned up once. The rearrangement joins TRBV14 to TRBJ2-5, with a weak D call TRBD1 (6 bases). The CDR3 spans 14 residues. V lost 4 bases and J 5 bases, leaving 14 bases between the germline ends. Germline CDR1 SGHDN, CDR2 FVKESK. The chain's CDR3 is CASSPQGVSETQYF. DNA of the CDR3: TGTGCCAGCAGCCCACAGGGAGTTTCGGAGACCCAGTACTTC.

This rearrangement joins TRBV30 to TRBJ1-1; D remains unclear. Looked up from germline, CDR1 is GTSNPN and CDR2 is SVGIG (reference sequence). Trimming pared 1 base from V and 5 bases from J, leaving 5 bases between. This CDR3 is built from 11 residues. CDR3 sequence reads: CAWSGRTEAFF. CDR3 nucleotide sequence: TGTGCCTGGAGTGGCAGAACTGAAGCTTTCTTT.

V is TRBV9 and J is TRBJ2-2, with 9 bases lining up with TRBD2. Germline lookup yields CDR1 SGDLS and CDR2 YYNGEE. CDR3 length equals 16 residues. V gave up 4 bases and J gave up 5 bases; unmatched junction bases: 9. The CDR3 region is CASSPAGGRRTGELFF. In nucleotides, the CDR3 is TGTGCCAGCAGCCCCGCGGGGGGGAGGAGGACCGGGGAGCTGTTTTTT. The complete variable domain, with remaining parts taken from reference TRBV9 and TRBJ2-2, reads DSGVTQTPKHLITATGQRVTLRCSPRSGDLSVYWYQQSLDQGLQFLIQYYNGEERAKGNILERFSAQQFPDLHSELNLSSLELGDSALYFCASSPAGGRRTGELFFGEGSRLTVL.

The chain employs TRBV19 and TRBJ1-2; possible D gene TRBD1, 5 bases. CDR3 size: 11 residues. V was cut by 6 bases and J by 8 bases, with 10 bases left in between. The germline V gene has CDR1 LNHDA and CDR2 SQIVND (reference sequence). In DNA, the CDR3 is TGTGCCAGTAGCGCAGGGTTGGGCTACACCTTC. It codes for CASSAGLGYTF.

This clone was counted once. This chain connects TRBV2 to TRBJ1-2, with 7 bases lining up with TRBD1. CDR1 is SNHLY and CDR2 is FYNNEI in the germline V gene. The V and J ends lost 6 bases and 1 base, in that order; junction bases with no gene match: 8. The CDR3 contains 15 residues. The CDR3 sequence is CASRRGQEVNYGYTF. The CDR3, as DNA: TGTGCCAGCAGGAGGGGGCAGGAGGTTAACTATGGCTACACCTTC.

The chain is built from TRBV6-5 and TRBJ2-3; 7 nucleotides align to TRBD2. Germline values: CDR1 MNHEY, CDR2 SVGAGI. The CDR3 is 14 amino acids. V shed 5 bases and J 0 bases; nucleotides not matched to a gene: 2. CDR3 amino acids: CASSRGGSTDTQYF. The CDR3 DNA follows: TGTGCCAGCAGTCGCGGGGGTAGCACAGATACGCAGTATTTT.

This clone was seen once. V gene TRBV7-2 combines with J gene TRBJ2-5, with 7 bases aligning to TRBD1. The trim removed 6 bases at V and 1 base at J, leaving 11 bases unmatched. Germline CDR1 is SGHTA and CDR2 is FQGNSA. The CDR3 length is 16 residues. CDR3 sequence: CASSSRRTGIQETQYF. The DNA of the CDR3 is TGTGCCAGCAGTTCACGTAGGACAGGCATCCAAGAGACCCAGTACTTC. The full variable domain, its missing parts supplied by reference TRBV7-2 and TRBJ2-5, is GAGVSQSPSNKVTEKGKDVELRCDPISGHTALYWYRQSLGQGLEFLIYFQGNSAPDKSGLPSDRFSAERTGGSVSTLTIQRTQQEDSAVYLCASSSRRTGIQETQYFGPGTRLLVL.

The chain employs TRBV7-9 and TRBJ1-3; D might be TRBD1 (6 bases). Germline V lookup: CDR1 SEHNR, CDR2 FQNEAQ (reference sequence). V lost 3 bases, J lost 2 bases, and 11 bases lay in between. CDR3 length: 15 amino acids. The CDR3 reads CASSLGAPAGNTIYF. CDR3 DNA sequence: TGTGCCAGCAGCTTGGGGGCGCCGGCTGGAAACACCATATATTTT. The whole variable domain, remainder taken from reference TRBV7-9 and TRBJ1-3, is DTGVSQNPRHKITKRGQNVTFRCDPISEHNRLYWYRQTLGQGPEFLTYFQNEAQLEKSRLLSDRFSAERPKGSFSTLEIQRTEQGDSAMYLCASSLGAPAGNTIYFGEGSWLTVV.

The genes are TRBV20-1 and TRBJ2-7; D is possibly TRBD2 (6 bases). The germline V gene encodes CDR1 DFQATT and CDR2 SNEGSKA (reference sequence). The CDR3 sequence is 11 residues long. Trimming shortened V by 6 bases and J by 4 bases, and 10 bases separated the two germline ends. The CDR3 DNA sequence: TGCAGTGCGTACGGGACTTACGAGCAGTACTTC. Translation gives CSAYGTYEQYF.

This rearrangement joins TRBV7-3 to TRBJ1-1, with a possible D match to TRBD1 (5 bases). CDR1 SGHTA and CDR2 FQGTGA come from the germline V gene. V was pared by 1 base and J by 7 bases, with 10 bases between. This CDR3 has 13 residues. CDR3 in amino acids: CASSLIGASEAFF. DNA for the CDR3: TGTGCCAGCAGCTTAATCGGGGCGAGTGAAGCTTTCTTT.